This T cell receptor (beta chain) was recorded in a study of T cell responses to AZD1222 COVID-19 vaccine. Sequenced by immunoSEQ multiplex PCR; TCRdb stores in-frame clones only, minus some. The profile shows under 130,000 clones, 90% of them singletons. J was trimmed by 2 bases and V by 8 bases; bases with no gene match: 4. This CDR3 spans 14 amino acids. Germline values: CDR1 SNHLY, CDR2 FYNNEI. The chain is built from TRBV2 and TRBJ2-3; TRBD2 matches at 10 bases. The sequences come from peripheral blood, collected on day 0 of AZD1222 vaccination. The clonotype comes from an adult in good health. CDR3 bases: TGTGCCAGCTACGGACTAGCGGTCACAGATACGCAGTATTTT. Translated, it gives CASYGLAVTDTQYF. The entire variable domain, with the rest obtained from reference TRBV2 and TRBJ2-3, is as follows: EPEVTQTPSHQVTQMGQEVILRCVPISNHLYFYWYRQILGQKVEFLVSFYNNEISEKSEIFDDQFSVERPDGSNFTLKIRSTKLEDSAMYFCASYGLAVTDTQYFGPGTRLTVL.